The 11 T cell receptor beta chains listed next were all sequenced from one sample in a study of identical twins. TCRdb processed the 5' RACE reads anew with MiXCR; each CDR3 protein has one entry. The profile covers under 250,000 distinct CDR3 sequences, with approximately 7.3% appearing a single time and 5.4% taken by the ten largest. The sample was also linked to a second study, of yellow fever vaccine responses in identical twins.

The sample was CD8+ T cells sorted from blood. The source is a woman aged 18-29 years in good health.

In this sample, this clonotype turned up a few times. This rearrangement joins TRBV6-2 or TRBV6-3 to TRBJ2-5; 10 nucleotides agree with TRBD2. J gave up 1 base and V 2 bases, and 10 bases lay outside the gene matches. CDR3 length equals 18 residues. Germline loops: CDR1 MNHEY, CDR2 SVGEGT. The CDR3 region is CASSYRATSGDTQETQYF. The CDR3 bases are TGTGCCAGCAGTTACAGGGCAACTAGCGGGGATACCCAAGAGACCCAGTACTTC.

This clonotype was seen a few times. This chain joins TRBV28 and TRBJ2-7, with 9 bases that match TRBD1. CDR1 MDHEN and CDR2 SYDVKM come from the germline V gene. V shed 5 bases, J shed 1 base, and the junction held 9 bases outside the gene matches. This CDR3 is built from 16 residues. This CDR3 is CASSPITGGRSYEQYF. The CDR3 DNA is TGTGCCAGCAGTCCAATCACAGGGGGCCGGTCCTACGAGCAGTACTTC. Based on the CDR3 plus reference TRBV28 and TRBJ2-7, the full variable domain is DVKVTQSSRYLVKRTGEKVFLECVQDMDHENMFWYRQDPGLGLRLIYFSYDVKMKEKGDIPEGYSVSREKKERFSLILESASTNQTSMYLCASSPITGGRSYEQYFGPGTRLTVT.

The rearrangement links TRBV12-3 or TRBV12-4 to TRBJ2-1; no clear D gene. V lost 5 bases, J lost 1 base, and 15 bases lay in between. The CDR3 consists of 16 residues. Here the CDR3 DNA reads TGTGCCAGCAGTGCGCTTGCGGCTCCGTCCTACAATGAGCAGTTCTTC. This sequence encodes CASSALAAPSYNEQFF.

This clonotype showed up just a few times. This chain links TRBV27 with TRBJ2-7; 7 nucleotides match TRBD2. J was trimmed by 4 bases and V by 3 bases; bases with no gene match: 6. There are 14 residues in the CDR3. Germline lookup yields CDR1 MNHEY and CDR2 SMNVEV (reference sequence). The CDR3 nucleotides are TGTGCCAGCAGTTTCGGAGGGGAGGGTTACGAGCAGTACGTC. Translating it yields CASSFGGEGYEQYV.

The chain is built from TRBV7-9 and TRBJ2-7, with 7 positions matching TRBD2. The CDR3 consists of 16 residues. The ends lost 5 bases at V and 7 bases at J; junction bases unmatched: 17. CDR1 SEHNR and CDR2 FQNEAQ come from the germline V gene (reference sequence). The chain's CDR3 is CASSPPSRAGEGEQYF. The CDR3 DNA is TGTGCCAGCAGCCCGCCGAGTCGGGCGGGAGAGGGGGAGCAGTACTTC.

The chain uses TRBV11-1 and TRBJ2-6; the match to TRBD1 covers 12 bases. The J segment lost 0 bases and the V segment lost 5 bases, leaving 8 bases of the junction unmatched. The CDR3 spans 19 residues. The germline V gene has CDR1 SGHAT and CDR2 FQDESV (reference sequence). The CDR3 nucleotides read TGTGCCAGCAGCGTTACCGGGACAGGGGGCCTCTCTGGGGCCAACGTCCTGACTTTC. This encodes CASSVTGTGGLSGANVLTF. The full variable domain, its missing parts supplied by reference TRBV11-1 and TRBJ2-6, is EAEVAQSPRYKITEKSQAVAFWCDPISGHATLYWYRQILGQGPELLVQFQDESVVDDSQLPKDRFSAERLKGVDSTLKIQPAELGDSAMYLCASSVTGTGGLSGANVLTFGAGSRLTVL.

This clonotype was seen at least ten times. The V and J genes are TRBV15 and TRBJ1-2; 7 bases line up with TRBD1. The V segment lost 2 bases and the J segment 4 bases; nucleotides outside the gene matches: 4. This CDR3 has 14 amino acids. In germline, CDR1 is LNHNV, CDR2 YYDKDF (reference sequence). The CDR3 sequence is CATSRPGTVYGYTF. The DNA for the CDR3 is TGTGCCACCAGCAGACCCGGGACAGTCTATGGCTACACCTTC. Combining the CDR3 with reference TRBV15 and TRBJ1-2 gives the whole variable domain DAMVIQNPRYQVTQFGKPVTLSCSQTLNHNVMYWYQQKSSQAPKLLFHYYDKDFNNEADTPDNFQSRRPNTSFCFLDIRSPGLGDTAMYLCATSRPGTVYGYTFGSGTRLTVV.

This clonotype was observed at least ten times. The CDR3, as DNA: TGTGCCAGCAGCTTAGGTCTCGGGACAGGGGCCTTTTACAATGAGCAGTTCTTC. Encoded protein: CASSLGLGTGAFYNEQFF. The rearrangement links TRBV7-6 to TRBJ2-1, with 10 bases lining up with TRBD1. The CDR3 totals 18 residues. Germline V lookup: CDR1 SGHVS, CDR2 FNYEAQ. J gave up 4 bases and V 1 base, and 10 bases lay outside the gene matches. Filled out from reference TRBV7-6 and TRBJ2-1, the complete variable domain reads GAGVSQSPRYKVTKRGQDVALRCDPISGHVSLYWYRQALGQGPEFLTYFNYEAQQDKSGLPNDRFSAERPEGSISTLTIQRTEQRDSAMYRCASSLGLGTGAFYNEQFFGPGTRLTVL.

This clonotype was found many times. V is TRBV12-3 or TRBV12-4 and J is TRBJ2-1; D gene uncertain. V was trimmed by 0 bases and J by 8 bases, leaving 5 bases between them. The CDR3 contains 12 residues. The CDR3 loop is CASSLARDEQFF. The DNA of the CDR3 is TGTGCCAGCAGTTTAGCGCGAGATGAGCAGTTCTTC.

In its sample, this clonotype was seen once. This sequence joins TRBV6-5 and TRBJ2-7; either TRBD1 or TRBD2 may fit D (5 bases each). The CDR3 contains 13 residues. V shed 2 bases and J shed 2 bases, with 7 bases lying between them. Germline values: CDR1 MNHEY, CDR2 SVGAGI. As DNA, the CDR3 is TGTGCCAGCAGTTACGGGGACCCCTACGAGCAGTACTTC. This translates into CASSYGDPYEQYF.

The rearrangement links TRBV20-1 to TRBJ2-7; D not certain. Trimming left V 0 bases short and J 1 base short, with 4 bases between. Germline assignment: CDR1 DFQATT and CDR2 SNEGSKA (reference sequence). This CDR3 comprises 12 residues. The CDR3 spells CSARENSYEQYV. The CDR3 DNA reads TGCAGTGCTAGAGAGAATTCCTACGAGCAGTACGTC.